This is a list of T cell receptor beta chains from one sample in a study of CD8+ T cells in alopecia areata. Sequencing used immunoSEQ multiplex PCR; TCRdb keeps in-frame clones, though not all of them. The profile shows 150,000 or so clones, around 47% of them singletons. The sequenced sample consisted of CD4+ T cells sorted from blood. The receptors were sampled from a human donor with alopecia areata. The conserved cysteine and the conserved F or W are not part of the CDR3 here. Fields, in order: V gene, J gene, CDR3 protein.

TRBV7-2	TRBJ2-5	ASSLGLRIETQY
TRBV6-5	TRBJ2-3	ASRTSMASTDTQY
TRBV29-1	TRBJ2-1	SVVLAGKGNEQF
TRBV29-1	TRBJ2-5	SVQDRDRGQETQY
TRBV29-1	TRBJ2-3	SVEFARIADTQY
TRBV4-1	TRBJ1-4	ASSQGGVTNEKLF
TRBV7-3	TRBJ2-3	ASSSREGDTQY
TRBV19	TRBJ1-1	ASSGMNTEAF
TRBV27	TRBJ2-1	ASSMTSGRGDEQF
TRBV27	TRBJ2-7	ASSPPGLREQY
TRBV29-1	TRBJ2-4	SVDRDDIQY
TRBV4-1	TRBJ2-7	ASSQAHEQY
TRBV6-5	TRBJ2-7	ASQTGAYYEQY
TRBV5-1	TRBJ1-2	ASSLAGGAFGYT
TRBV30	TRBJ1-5	AWSVTTGGQPQH
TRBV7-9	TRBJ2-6	ASSLQGAGANVLT
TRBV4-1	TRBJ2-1	ASSQGLAGNYNEQF
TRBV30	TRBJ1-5	AWSFGQLYNQPQH
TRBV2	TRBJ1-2	ASSEIFSGPSNYGYT
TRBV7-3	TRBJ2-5	ASSLTVAGRQETQY
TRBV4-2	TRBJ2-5	ASSQDLFTAFARETQY
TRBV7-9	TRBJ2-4	ASSLAPPGTGRSDIQY
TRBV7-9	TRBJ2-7	ASSSYRGPEQY
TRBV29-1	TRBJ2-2	SASRGVNTGELF
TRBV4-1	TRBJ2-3	ASSTVGGRTDTQY
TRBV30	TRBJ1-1	AWSVLGGTEAF
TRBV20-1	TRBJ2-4	SRWFNIQY
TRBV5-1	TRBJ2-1	ASSLTSIEQF
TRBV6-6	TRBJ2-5	ASDRPGAEGETQY
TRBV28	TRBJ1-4	ASSPPGRELF
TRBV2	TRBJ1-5	ASSAGTGYQPQH
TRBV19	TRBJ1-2	ASSVQHRIRGSGYT
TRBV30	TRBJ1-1	AWSVWAPGEAF
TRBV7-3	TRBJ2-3	ASSFSRLAGAASTDTQY
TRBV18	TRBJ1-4	ASSPNIATNEKLF
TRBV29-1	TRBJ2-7	SVELNGNGGEQY
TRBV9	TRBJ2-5	ASSVAAGSETQY
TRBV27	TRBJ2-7	ASSLASGPYEQY
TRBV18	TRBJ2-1	ASSPPTLGGIREQF
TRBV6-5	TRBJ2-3	ASRTQGLDTQY
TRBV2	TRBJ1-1	ASKWHVGDTEAF
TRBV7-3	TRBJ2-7	ASSPQAGGAEQY
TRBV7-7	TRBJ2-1	ASSLDSLNEQF
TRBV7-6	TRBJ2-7	ASSLALDGEQY
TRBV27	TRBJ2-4	ASSFWAGGNIQY
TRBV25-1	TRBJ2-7	ASRGSYEQY
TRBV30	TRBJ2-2	AWSIGPVAGELF
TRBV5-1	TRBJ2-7	ASSLGREQY